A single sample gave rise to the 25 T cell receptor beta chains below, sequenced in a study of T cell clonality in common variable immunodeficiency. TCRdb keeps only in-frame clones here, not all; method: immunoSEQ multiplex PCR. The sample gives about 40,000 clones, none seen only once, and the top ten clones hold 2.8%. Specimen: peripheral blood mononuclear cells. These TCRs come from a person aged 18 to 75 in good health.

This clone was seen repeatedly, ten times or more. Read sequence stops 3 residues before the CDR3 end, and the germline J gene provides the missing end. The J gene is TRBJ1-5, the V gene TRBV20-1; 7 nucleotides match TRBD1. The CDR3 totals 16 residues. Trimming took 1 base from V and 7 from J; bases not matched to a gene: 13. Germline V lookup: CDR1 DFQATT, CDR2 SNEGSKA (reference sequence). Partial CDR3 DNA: TGCAGTGCTAGAGCACCCGGTCGACAGGGCGGGCAGCCC. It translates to CSARAPGRQGGQP. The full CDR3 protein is CSARAPGRQGGQPQHF.

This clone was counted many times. The CDR3 is CASSLGLAGFNEQFF. CDR3 DNA, as far as it was read: TGTGCCAGCAGTTTAGGACTAGCGGGTTTCAATGAG. The gene calls are TRBV27 and TRBJ2-1, with 11 bases identical to TRBD2. The read terminates 3 residues before the CDR3 end, so the remaining end is supplied by the germline J gene. The ends lost 2 bases at V and 6 bases at J; junction bases unmatched: 3. The germline V gene encodes CDR1 MNHEY and CDR2 SMNVEV (reference sequence). This CDR3 is 15 amino acids long.

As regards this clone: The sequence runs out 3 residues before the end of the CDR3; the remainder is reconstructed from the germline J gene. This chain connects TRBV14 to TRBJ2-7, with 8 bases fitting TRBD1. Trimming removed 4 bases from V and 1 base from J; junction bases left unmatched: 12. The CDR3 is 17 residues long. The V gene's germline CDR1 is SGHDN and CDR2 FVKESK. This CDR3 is CASSLQQGVHPSYEQYF. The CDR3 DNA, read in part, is TGTGCCAGCAGCCTCCAACAGGGGGTTCATCCTTCCTACGAG.

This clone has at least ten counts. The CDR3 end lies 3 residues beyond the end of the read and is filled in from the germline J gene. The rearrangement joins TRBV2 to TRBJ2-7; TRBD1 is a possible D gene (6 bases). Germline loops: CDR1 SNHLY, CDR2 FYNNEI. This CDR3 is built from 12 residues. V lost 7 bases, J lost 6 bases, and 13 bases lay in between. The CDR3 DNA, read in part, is TGTGCCAGCAATGGACAGTTTGGCGAG. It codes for CASNGQFGE. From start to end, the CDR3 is CASNGQFGEQYF. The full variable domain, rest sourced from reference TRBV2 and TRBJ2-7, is EPEVTQTPSHQVTQMGQEVILRCVPISNHLYFYWYRQILGQKVEFLVSFYNNEISEKSEIFDDQFSVERPDGSNFTLKIRSTKLEDSAMYFCASNGQFGEQYFGPGTRLTVT.

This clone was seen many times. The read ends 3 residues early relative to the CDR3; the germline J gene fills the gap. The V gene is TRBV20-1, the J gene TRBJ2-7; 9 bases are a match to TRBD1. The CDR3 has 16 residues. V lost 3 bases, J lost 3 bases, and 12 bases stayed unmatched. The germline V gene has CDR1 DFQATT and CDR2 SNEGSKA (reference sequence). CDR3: CSASRGTGTKLYEQYF. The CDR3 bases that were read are TGCAGTGCTAGCCGCGGGACAGGGACTAAACTCTACGAG.

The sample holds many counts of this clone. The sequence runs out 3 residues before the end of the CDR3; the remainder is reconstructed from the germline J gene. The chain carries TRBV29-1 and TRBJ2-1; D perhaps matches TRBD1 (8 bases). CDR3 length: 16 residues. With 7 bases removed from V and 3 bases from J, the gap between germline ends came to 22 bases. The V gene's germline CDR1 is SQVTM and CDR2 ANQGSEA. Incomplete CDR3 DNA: TGCAGCGCTACCCCACTGAGCGGGACAGGCTACAATGAG. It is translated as CSATPLSGTGYNE. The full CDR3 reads CSATPLSGTGYNEQFF.

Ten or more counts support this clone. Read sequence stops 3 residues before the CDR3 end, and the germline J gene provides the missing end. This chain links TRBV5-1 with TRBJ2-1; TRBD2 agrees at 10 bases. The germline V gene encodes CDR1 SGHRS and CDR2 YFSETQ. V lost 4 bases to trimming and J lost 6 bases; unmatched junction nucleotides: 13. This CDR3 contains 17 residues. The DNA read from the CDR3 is TGCGCCAGCAGCCCGTGGACTAGCGGAAGCTATAGCAATGAG. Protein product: CASSPWTSGSYSNE. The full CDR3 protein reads CASSPWTSGSYSNEQFF.

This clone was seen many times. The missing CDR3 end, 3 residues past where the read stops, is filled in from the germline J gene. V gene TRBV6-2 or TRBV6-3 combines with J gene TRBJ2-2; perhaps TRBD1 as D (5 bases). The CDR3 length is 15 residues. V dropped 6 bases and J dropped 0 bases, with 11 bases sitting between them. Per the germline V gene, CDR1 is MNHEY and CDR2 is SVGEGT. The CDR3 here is CASRHRQSNTGELFF. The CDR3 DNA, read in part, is TGTGCCAGCAGACACCGACAGTCGAACACCGGGGAG.

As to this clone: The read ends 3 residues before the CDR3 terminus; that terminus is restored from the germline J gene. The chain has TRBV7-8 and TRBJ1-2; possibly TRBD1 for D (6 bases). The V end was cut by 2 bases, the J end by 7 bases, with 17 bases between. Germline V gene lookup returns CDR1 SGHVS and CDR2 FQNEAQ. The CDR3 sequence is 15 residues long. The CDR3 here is CASSLRDEGGGGYTF. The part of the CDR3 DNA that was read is TGTGCCAGCAGCTTAAGGGACGAGGGGGGGGGTGGC.

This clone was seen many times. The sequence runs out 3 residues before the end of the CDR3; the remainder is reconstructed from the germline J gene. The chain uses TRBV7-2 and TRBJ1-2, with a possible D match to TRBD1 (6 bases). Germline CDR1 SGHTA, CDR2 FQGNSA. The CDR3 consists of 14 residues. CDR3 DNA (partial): TGTGCCAGCAGCTTAGCGGCAGGGGATGGCGGC. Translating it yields CASSLAAGDGG. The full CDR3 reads CASSLAAGDGGYTF.

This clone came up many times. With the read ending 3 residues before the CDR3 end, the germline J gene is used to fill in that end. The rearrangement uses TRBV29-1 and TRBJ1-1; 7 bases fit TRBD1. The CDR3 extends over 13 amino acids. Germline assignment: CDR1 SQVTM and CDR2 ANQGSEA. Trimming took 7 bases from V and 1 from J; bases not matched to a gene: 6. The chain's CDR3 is CSASGQPNTEAFF. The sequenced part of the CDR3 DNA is TGCAGCGCCTCGGGACAGCCGAACACTGAA.

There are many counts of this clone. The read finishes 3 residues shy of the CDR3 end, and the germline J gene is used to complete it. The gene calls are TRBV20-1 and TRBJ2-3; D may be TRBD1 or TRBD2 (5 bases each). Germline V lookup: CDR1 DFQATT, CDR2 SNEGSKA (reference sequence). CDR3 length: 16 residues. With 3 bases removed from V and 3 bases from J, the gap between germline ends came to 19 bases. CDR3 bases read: TGCAGTGCTAGGGGGAGCAAGCGAGGGGTTACAGATACG. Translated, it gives CSARGSKRGVTDT. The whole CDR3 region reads CSARGSKRGVTDTQYF.

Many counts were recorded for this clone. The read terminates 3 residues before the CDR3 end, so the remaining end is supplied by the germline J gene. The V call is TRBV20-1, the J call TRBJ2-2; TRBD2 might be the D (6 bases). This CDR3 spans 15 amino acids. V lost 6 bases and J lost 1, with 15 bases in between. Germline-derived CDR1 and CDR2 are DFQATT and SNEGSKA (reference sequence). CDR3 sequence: CSATRAGMNTGELFF. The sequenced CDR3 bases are TGCAGTGCCACTAGGGCGGGGATGAACACCGGGGAG.

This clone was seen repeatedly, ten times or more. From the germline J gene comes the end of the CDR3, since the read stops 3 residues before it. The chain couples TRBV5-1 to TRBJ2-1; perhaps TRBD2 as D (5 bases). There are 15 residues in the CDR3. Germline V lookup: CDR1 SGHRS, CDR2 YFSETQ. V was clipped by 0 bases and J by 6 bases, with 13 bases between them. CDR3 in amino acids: CASSLASAGVNEQFF. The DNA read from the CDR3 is TGCGCCAGCAGCTTGGCCAGCGCCGGGGTCAATGAG.

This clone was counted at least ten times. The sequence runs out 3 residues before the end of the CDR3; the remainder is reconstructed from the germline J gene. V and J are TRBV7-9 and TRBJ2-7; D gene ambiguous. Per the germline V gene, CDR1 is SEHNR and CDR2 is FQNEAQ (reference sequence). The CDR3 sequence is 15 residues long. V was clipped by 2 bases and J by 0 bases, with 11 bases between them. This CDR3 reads CASSLSVQNSYEQYF. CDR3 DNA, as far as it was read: TGTGCCAGCAGCTTAAGTGTTCAGAACTCCTACGAG.

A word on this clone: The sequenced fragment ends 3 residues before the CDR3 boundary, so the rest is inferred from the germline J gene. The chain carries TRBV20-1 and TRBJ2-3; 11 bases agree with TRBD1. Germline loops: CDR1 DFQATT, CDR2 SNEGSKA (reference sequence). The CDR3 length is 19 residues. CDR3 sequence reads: CSARDLGSRTGGGQETQYF. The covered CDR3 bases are TGCAGTGCTAGAGATCTGGGGTCGCGGACAGGGGGCGGACAAGAGACG.

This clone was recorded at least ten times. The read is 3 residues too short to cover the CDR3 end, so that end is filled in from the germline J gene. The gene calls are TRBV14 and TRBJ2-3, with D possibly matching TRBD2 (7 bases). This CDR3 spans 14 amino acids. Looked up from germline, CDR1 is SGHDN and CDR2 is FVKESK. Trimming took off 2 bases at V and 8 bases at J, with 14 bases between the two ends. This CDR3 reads CASSQFEGGATQYF. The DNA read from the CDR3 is TGTGCCAGCAGCCAATTCGAAGGGGGGGCTACG. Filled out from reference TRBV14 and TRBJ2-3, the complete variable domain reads EAGVTQFPSHSVIEKGQTVTLRCDPISGHDNLYWYRRVMGKEIKFLLHFVKESKQDESGMPNNRFLAERTGGTYSTLKVQPAELEDSGVYFCASSQFEGGATQYFGPGTRLTVL.

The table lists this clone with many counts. Incomplete CDR3 DNA: TGTGCCAGCAGCGTAGATACTAGCGAATACACAGATACG. Translation: CASSVDTSEYTDT. The entire CDR3 protein reads CASSVDTSEYTDTQYF. This sequence joins TRBV9 and TRBJ2-3, with 7 bases aligning to TRBD2. The CDR3 extends 3 residues past the end of the read, so its final part is completed from the germline J gene. V dropped 0 bases and J dropped 2; count of bases not matched to a gene: 6. Germline V gives CDR1 SGDLS, CDR2 YYNGEE. The CDR3 contains 16 residues.

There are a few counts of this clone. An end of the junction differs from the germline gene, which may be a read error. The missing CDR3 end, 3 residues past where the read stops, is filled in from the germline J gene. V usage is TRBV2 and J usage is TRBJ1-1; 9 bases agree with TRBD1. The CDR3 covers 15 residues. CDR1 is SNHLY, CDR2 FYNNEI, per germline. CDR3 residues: CANSGAGTGRGEAFF. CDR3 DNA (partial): TGTGCCAACAGTGGAGCAGGGACAGGGCGAGGTGAA.

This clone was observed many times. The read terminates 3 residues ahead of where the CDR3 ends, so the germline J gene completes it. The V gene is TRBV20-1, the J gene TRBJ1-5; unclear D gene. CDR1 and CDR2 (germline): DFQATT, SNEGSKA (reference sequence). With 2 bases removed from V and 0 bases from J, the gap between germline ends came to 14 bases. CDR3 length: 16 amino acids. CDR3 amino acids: CSARHGQYYSNQPQHF. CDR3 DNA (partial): TGCAGTGCTAGACACGGCCAGTACTATAGCAATCAGCCC.

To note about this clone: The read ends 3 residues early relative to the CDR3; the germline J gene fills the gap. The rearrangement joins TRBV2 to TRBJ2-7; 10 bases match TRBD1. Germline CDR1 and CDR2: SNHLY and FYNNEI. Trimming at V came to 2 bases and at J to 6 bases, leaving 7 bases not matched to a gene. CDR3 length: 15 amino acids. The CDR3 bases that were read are TGTGCCAGCAGTGAAACCCGGACAGGGGGTCGCGAG. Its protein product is CASSETRTGGRE. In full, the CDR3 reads CASSETRTGGREQYF.

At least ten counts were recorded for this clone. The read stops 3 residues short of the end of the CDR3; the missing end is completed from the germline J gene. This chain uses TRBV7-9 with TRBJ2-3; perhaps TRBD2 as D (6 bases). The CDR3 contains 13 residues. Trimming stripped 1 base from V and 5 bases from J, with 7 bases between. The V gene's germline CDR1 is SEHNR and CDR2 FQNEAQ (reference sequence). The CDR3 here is CASSLGAGDTQYF. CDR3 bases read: TGTGCCAGCAGCTTAGGAGCGGGAGATACG.

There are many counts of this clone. CDR3 sequence: CASSYLGGYEQYF. The CDR3 DNA, read in part, is TGTGCCAGCTCCTACCTAGGGGGCTACGAG. V is TRBV18 and J is TRBJ2-7, with D perhaps TRBD1 (6 bases). The CDR3 extends 3 residues past the end of the read, so its final part is completed from the germline J gene. The ends were cut back, 6 bases at V and 3 bases at J, with 12 bases in the middle. CDR1 is KGHSH, CDR2 LQKENI, per germline. The CDR3 length is 13 residues.

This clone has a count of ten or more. Partial CDR3 DNA: TGCGCCAGCAGCTTGGGAAACAGGGGAGTAGATAAAAGGGGCACTGAA. Amino acids: CASSLGNRGVDKRGTE. The complete CDR3 sequence is CASSLGNRGVDKRGTEAFF. The rearrangement uses TRBV5-1 and TRBJ1-1, with 7 bases identical to TRBD1. The read finishes 3 residues shy of the CDR3 end, and the germline J gene is used to complete it. This CDR3 spans 19 amino acids. CDR1 is SGHRS, CDR2 YFSETQ, per germline. Trimming at V came to 0 bases and at J to 4 bases, leaving 18 bases not matched to a gene.

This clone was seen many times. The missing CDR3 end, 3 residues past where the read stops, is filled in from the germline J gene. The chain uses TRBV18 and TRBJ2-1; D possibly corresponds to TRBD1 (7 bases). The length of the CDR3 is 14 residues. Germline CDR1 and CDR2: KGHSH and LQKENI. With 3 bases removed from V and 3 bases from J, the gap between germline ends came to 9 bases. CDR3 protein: CASSPRGDYNEQFF. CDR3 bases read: TGTGCCAGCTCACCCAGGGGGGACTACAATGAG.